This TCR beta chain was captured in a study of blood T cell repertoires in COVID-19 (dated by TCRdb to 2019 to 2021). Study-level background: Samples covering the acute and convalescent phases of COVID-19 were provided by collaborators in the United States, Italy and Spain. A freely available public database, intended as a resource for researchers studying the immune response to SARS-CoV-2, is where the repertoires were released. Samples came from the ongoing ImmuneRACE study (first 160 participants) plus 1,254 subjects from 6 global collaborators. The material from the prospective study consisted of cDNA or gDNA derived from T cells, B-cell-depleted T cells, or PBMCs. The sample metadata nearly always contained a de-identified subject ID, COVID-19 status, age in years and sex. Deeply sampled blood TCRbeta repertoires from subjects exposed to, actively infected with, or recovered from COVID-19 were included in the dataset. HLA class I and class II types, where available, came from metadata supplied by the sample provider rather than from assay-based typing. The paper as a whole reports these results and caveats: The quantity of clinical and demographic metadata differed by source and by participant and was supplied without curation.

This clone was seen a handful of times. There is no known antigen for this receptor. No per-base quality is available; no much larger clone lies one base away. The immunoSEQ Assay, a bias-controlled multiplex PCR, was used to amplify TCRbeta CDR3 regions from genomic DNA. On the authors' methods: Within the assay, amplification of reference gene primers was used to estimate how many nucleated cells each sample contained. To quantify the absolute abundance of each unique TCRbeta CDR3 rearrangement, sequence reads were collapsed and filtered. For each sample, productive Simpson clonality was calculated as the square root of Simpson's diversity index over productive rearrangements. TCRdb re-hosts the immuneACCESS table, in-frame sequences only. Its copies lack some clones; in the studies checked, an unresolved V gene accounts for under half of them, and the cause for the rest is not known. The DNA was the basis for D and trimming; V, J and clone size are from that table. Within this sample are around 280,000 clones, with roughly 87% of them counted one time only. The ten biggest clones cover about 6% of the sample.

In the prospective study, participants were about 18 to 95 years old, resided in 25 or so geographic areas of the United States, and were enrolled through a virtual design. In the prospective study, participants were assigned to cohorts based on the clinical history participants reported in a screening survey and a study questionnaire. Recovered participants in ImmuneRACE Cohort 3 were defined as having two consecutive negative NP/OP PCR tests, clearance from a healthcare professional, or resolution of symptoms. In the prospective study, mobile phlebotomists collected whole blood, serum and a nasopharyngeal or oropharyngeal swab from each participant. Participants in the prospective study had the option to provide additional blood draws and questionnaires over a roughly two-month period. Before DNA extraction, prospective study blood samples were shipped either frozen or at room temperature. Sequencing was performed on PBMCs or T cells enriched from blood (not recorded which). The clonotype was recovered from a woman in her thirties or forties who had recovered from COVID-19.

CDR3 sequence: CASSPQAGVNTGELFF. The nucleotide sequence reads as follows: TGTGCCAGCTCCCCGCAGGCGGGAGTTAACACCGGGGAGCTGTTTTTT. Recombination connected TRBV7-3 to TRBJ2-2; TRBD2 matches 7 bases in the middle. After removal of 8 bases from V and 2 bases from J, the junction retains 11 bases not matched to a gene. CDR3 length: 16 amino acids, cysteine to phenylalanine. Just the 48-base CDR3 DNA is kept, in frame starting at base 1. The germline V gene encodes CDR1 SGHTA and CDR2 FQGTGA.